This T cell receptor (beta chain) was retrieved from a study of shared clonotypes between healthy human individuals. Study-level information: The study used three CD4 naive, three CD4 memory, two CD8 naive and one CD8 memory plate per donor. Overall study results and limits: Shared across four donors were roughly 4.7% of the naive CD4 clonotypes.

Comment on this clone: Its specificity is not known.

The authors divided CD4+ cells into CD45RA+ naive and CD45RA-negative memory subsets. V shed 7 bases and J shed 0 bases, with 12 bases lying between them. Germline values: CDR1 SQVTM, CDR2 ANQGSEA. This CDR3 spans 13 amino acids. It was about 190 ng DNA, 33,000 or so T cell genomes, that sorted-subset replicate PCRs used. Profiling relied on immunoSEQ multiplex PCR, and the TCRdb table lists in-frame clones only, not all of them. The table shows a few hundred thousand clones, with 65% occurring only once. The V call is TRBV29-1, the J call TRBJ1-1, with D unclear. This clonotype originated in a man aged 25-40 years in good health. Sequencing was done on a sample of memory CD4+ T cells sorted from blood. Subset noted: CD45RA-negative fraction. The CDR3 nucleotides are TGCAGCGCTGCTGGCCTTCTGAACACTGAAGCTTTCTTT. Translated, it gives CSAAGLLNTEAFF.